Included here is one T cell receptor (beta chain) sequence, with context. Generated by immunoSEQ multiplex PCR, the TCRdb table keeps only in-frame clones and is missing some. The sample holds fewer than 130,000 clones; approximately 90% are singletons and the top ten take less than 4%. Trimming removed 7 bases at V and 8 bases at J, with 5 bases between. Germline CDR1 is MNHNY and CDR2 is SVGAGI (reference sequence). This CDR3 contains 9 residues. The entry originates in a study of control samples from healthy donors and cancer patients. The gene calls are TRBV6-6 and TRBJ1-1; no reliable D call. This receptor was obtained from a woman aged 55-69 years with lung cancer. Sequencing was performed on PBMCs. CDR3 loop: CASTQEAFF. DNA for the CDR3: TGTGCCAGCACCCAGGAAGCTTTCTTT.